This TCR beta chain was retrieved from a study of T cell responses to AZD1222 COVID-19 vaccine. The repertoire was sequenced with immunoSEQ multiplex PCR; TCRdb's copy has only in-frame clones and lacks some. The sample lists about 79,000 clones; 83% were seen once. Analyses pooled second doses at about 4 or about 12 weeks. With respect to this clone: Its antigen remains unknown.

Study-level results: Nearly half of spike-specific TCRs reportedly go after variant regions that carry no mutations. The donor cohort was predominantly white British with a female majority, and clonal diversity may have been underestimated. Sampled repertoires all dated from after the peak T cell response.

CDR1 and CDR2 from the germline V gene are ENHRY and SYGVKD. The V and J ends lost 10 bases and 13 bases respectively, with 16 bases between them. CDR3 length equals 11 residues. The origin of this receptor is an adult who received the AZD1222 COVID-19 vaccine. The sample here was peripheral blood, taken 28 days after the second AZD1222 dose. The J gene is TRBJ2-2, the V gene TRBV10-3; possibly TRBD2 for D (6 bases). CDR3 sequence (DNA): TGTGCCACCACCCAGGGAGGTGGGCTGTTTTTT. Translating it yields CATTQGGGLFF.